This record covers a single T cell receptor (beta chain). This sample is part of a study of blood T cell repertoires in COVID-19. Study background: Whether acute or convalescent, the COVID-19 samples came from the United States, Italy and Spain.

This table comes from immunoSEQ multiplex PCR, and its TCRdb copy is limited to in-frame clones, with some not included. The table has about 240,000 clones, 75% to 90% seen once. V was pared by 5 bases and J by 4 bases, with 7 bases of the junction left unmatched. Germline values: CDR1 LGHDT, CDR2 YNNKEL (reference sequence). There are 15 residues in the CDR3. Sequenced input: PBMCs or T cells enriched from blood (not recorded which). The TCR originated in a woman aged 25 to 39 who had recovered from COVID-19. This sequence joins TRBV3-1 (or the pseudogene TRBV3-2) and TRBJ2-7; 11 positions agree with TRBD2. The CDR3 nucleotides read TGTGCCAGCAGCGAATCTCTAGCGGGAGGTTACGAGCAGTACTTC. Amino acids: CASSESLAGGYEQYF.